The 14 T cell receptor beta chains below all came from one sample that was sequenced in a study of PD-1 blockade in classical Hodgkin lymphoma. All patients relapsed after autologous stem cell transplantation, and brentuximab vedotin exposure varied. Clones were read by immunoSEQ multiplex PCR, and TCRdb kept only the in-frame ones, dropping some. The data contain roughly 50,000 clones, 80% of them seen just once; the ten biggest clones take up roughly 22%. Sequenced material: peripheral blood mononuclear cells (PBMCs), taken before the second cycle of nivolumab. The receptors shown here come from a human donor with classical Hodgkin lymphoma.

V usage is TRBV5-1 and J usage is TRBJ2-1; D might be TRBD2 (5 bases). Trimming cost V 2 bases and J 1 base, with 10 bases left between them. Germline loops: CDR1 SGHRS, CDR2 YFSETQ. CDR3 length: 15 amino acids. Here the CDR3 reads CASSFGAGSYNEQFF. The CDR3 region has the DNA TGCGCCAGCAGCTTCGGTGCGGGTTCCTACAATGAGCAGTTCTTC.

This CDR3 is CASSPGGYNEKLFF. CDR3 bases: TGCGCCAGCAGCCCAGGGGGATATAATGAAAAACTGTTTTTT. The chain is built from TRBV5-1 and TRBJ1-4; 7 bases match TRBD1. The CDR3 extends over 14 amino acids. Germline trimming cut 4 bases from V and 4 bases from J; bases unmatched to any gene: 4. Per germline, CDR1 SGHRS and CDR2 YFSETQ.

V gene TRBV27 combines with J gene TRBJ1-2; perhaps TRBD1 as D (5 bases). Trimming removed 0 bases from V and 8 bases from J, with 10 bases in between. This CDR3 is built from 13 residues. Germline assignment: CDR1 MNHEY and CDR2 SMNVEV (reference sequence). As DNA, the CDR3 is TGTGCCAGCAGTTTATCCAGGGCTTCGGGCTACACCTTC. Translated, it gives CASSLSRASGYTF.

Here the CDR3 reads CASSSPLGEITGANVLTF. CDR3 sequence (DNA): TGTGCCAGCAGCTCCCCACTGGGGGAAATCACTGGGGCCAACGTCCTGACTTTC. V usage is TRBV9 and J usage is TRBJ2-6; D tentatively fits TRBD1 or TRBD2 (5 bases each). V lost 4 bases and J lost 2, with 19 bases in between. The CDR3 extends over 18 amino acids. Germline values: CDR1 SGDLS, CDR2 YYNGEE. Combining the CDR3 with reference TRBV9 and TRBJ2-6 gives the whole variable domain DSGVTQTPKHLITATGQRVTLRCSPRSGDLSVYWYQQSLDQGLQFLIQYYNGEERAKGNILERFSAQQFPDLHSELNLSSLELGDSALYFCASSSPLGEITGANVLTFGAGSRLTVL.

This chain connects TRBV30 to TRBJ1-2; D unresolved. CDR1 and CDR2 (germline): GTSNPN, SVGIG (reference sequence). Trimming pared 8 bases from V and 4 bases from J, leaving 26 bases between. The CDR3 is made up of 16 amino acids. The CDR3 nucleotides are TGTGCCACTGGAAGTATACTGTCCGCCGCAGCCTATGGCTACACCTTC. Translation: CATGSILSAAAYGYTF.

This clone was recorded once. The chain joins TRBV7-9 to TRBJ1-4; TRBD1 agrees at 8 bases. CDR1 and CDR2 from the germline V gene are SEHNR and FQNEAQ (reference sequence). The CDR3 has 14 residues. V trimming: 0 bases; J trimming: 8 bases; junction bases outside the gene matches: 2. The CDR3, as DNA: TGTGCCAGCAGCTTAGCACAGGGGGAGGAAAAACTGTTTTTT. This encodes CASSLAQGEEKLFF. Looking up the rest from reference TRBV7-9 and TRBJ1-4 gives the full variable domain: DTGVSQNPRHKITKRGQNVTFRCDPISEHNRLYWYRQTLGQGPEFLTYFQNEAQLEKSRLLSDRFSAERPKGSFSTLEIQRTEQGDSAMYLCASSLAQGEEKLFFGSGTQLSVL.

This sequence joins TRBV5-6 and TRBJ2-7, with TRBD1 identical over 9 bases. The germline V gene encodes CDR1 SGHDT and CDR2 YYEEEE. Trimming took 0 bases from V and 2 from J; bases not matched to a gene: 6. The CDR3 has 16 residues. CDR3 region: CASSLVVGTGTYEQYF. The CDR3 DNA reads as TGTGCCAGCAGCTTGGTAGTCGGGACAGGGACCTACGAGCAGTACTTC.

The chain is built from TRBV7-9 and TRBJ2-7, with 9 bases that match TRBD1. CDR3 length equals 17 residues. The germline gives CDR1 SEHNR, CDR2 FQNEAQ (reference sequence). Trimming at V came to 2 bases and at J to 4 bases, leaving 12 bases not matched to a gene. CDR3 nucleotide sequence: TGTGCCAGCAGCTTAACGGGACCGGGACAGGGTTCGTACGAGCAGTACTTC. It is translated as CASSLTGPGQGSYEQYF. The entire variable domain, with the rest obtained from reference TRBV7-9 and TRBJ2-7, is as follows: DTGVSQNPRHKITKRGQNVTFRCDPISEHNRLYWYRQTLGQGPEFLTYFQNEAQLEKSRLLSDRFSAERPKGSFSTLEIQRTEQGDSAMYLCASSLTGPGQGSYEQYFGPGTRLTVT.

The chain couples TRBV28 to TRBJ2-4; perhaps TRBD2 as D (5 bases). Trimming cost V 4 bases and J 6 bases, with 13 bases left between them. Germline loops: CDR1 MDHEN, CDR2 SYDVKM. The CDR3 totals 14 residues. CDR3 sequence: CASSSGVTANIQYF. In DNA form, the CDR3 reads TGTGCCAGCAGTTCCGGGGTAACCGCAAACATTCAGTACTTC.

The chain combines TRBV7-3 with TRBJ2-4; no clear D. CDR1 SGHTA and CDR2 FQGTGA come from the germline V gene. Deletions cut 2 bases from V and 8 bases from J, with 10 bases between. This CDR3 has 13 amino acids. For the CDR3, the DNA is TGTGCCAGCAGCTTAGGACGCACACACATTCAGTACTTC. It yields the protein CASSLGRTHIQYF. The full variable domain, with the rest looked up from reference TRBV7-3 and TRBJ2-4, is GAGVSQTPSNKVTEKGKYVELRCDPISGHTALYWYRQSLGQGPEFLIYFQGTGAADDSGLPNDRFFAVRPEGSVSTLKIQRTERGDSAVYLCASSLGRTHIQYFGAGTRLSVL.

This clone occurred once. The rearrangement links TRBV9 to TRBJ1-3; D is undetermined. This CDR3 comprises 15 residues. V was shortened by 0 bases and J by 4 bases, with 11 bases between the two germline ends. Looked up from germline, CDR1 is SGDLS and CDR2 is YYNGEE. CDR3 nucleotides: TGTGCCAGCAGCGTAGTAGCAGGAGCGGGAAACACCATATATTTT. This codes for CASSVVAGAGNTIYF. Drawing the rest from reference TRBV9 and TRBJ1-3, the complete variable domain is DSGVTQTPKHLITATGQRVTLRCSPRSGDLSVYWYQQSLDQGLQFLIQYYNGEERAKGNILERFSAQQFPDLHSELNLSSLELGDSALYFCASSVVAGAGNTIYFGEGSWLTVV.

This sequence joins TRBV6-6 and TRBJ1-6; 7 bases map to TRBD1. J was trimmed by 8 bases and V by 5 bases; bases with no gene match: 6. Germline lookup yields CDR1 MNHNY and CDR2 SVGAGI (reference sequence). The CDR3 extends over 14 amino acids. The chain's CDR3 is CASSPTGMDSPLHF. As DNA, the CDR3 is TGTGCCAGCAGTCCGACAGGGATGGATTCACCCCTCCACTTT.

The chain recombines TRBV30 with TRBJ2-3; D assignment may be TRBD1 or TRBD2 (5 bases each). This CDR3 has 17 amino acids. Germline lookup yields CDR1 GTSNPN and CDR2 SVGIG (reference sequence). V shed 3 bases and J shed 0 bases, with 19 bases lying between them. The CDR3 here is CAWSSPVWGISTDTQYF. CDR3 DNA sequence: TGTGCCTGGAGCTCCCCGGTTTGGGGGATCAGCACAGATACGCAGTATTTT. Full variable domain (outside the CDR3, taken from reference TRBV30 and TRBJ2-3): SQTIHQWPATLVQPVGSPLSLECTVEGTSNPNLYWYRQAAGRGLQLLFYSVGIGQISSEVPQNLSASRPQDRQFILSSKKLLLSDSGFYLCAWSSPVWGISTDTQYFGPGTRLTVL.

The chain employs TRBV18 and TRBJ1-1, with a tentative D call TRBD1 (5 bases). The V and J ends lost 3 bases and 5 bases respectively, with 16 bases between them. The CDR3 is made up of 15 amino acids. Per germline, CDR1 KGHSH and CDR2 LQKENI. The CDR3 reads CASSPGRGAGTEAFF. In DNA, the CDR3 is TGTGCCAGCTCACCGGGAAGGGGCGCAGGGACTGAAGCTTTCTTT.